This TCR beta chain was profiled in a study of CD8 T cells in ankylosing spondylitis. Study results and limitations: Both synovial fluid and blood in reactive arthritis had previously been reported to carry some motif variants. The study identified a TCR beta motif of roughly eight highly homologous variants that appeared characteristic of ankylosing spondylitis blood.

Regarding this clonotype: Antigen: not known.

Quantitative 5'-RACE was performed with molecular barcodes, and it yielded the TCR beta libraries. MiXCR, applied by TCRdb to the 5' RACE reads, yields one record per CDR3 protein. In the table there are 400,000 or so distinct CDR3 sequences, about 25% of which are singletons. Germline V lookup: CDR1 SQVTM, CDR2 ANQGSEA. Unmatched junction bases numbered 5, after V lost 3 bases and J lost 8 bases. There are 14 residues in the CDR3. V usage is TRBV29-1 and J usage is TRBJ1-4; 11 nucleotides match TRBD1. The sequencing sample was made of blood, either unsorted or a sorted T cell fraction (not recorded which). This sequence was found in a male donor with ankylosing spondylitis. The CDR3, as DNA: TGCAGCGTTGAGCGGACAGGGGGCGACGAAAAACTGTTTTTT. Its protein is CSVERTGGDEKLFF.